The TCR beta chain under discussion was sequenced for a study of monozygotic twins with inflammatory bowel disease. The study's findings and limits: Relative clonotype sharing with others was diminished in IBD patients versus healthy twins, particularly with disease activity. Compared with healthy co-twins, IBD patients showed reduced TCRbeta repertoire diversity by inverse Simpson. Variability may have been added to patient repertoires by differing immunosuppressive treatments.

TCRdb re-called the 5' RACE reads; one entry per CDR3 protein, DNA not given. The clone table shows approximately 400,000 distinct CDR3 sequences, with the ten largest holding 2% to 2.5%. Of note for this clonotype: Its matching antigen is unknown.

Germline CDR1 is SGHDN and CDR2 is FVKESK. The CDR3 extends over 14 amino acids. The specimen sequenced was blood. The receptor's source is a human donor with ulcerative colitis or Crohn's disease, or a healthy co-twin of an affected twin (not recorded which). J is TRBJ1-1 and V is TRBV14. The chain's CDR3 is CASSPLGGGNEAFF.